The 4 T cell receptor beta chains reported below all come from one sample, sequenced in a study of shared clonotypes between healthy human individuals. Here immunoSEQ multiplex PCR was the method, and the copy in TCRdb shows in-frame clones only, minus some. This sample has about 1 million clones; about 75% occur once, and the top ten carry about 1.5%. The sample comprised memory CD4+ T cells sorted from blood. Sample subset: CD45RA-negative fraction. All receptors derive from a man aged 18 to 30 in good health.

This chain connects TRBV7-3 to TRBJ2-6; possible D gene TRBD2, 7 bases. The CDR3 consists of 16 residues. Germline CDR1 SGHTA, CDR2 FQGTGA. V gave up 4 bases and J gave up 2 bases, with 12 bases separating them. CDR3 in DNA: TGTGCCAGCAGCTCAACGGGGGGCGCTGGGGCCAACGTCCTGACTTTC. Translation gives CASSSTGGAGANVLTF.

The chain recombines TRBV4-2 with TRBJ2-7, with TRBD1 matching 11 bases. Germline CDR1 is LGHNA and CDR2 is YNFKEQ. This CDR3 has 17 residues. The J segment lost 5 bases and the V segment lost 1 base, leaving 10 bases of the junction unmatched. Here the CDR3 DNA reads TGTGCCAGCAGCCAAGTATTCGGGACAGGGGGATCTGACGAGCAGTACTTC. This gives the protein CASSQVFGTGGSDEQYF.

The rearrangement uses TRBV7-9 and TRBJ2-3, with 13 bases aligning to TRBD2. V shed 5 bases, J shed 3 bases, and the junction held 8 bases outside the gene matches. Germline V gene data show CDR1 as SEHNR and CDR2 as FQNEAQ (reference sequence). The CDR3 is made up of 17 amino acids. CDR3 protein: CASSGRTSGSQTDTQYF. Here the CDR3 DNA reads TGTGCCAGCAGCGGGCGGACTAGCGGGAGTCAGACAGATACGCAGTATTTT. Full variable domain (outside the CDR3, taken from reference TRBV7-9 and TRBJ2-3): DTGVSQNPRHKITKRGQNVTFRCDPISEHNRLYWYRQTLGQGPEFLTYFQNEAQLEKSRLLSDRFSAERPKGSFSTLEIQRTEQGDSAMYLCASSGRTSGSQTDTQYFGPGTRLTVL.

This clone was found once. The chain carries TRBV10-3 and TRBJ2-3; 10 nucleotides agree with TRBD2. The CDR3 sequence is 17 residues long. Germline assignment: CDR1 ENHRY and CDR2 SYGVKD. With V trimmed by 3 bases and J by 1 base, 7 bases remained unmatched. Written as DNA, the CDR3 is TGTGCCATCAGTGACCTAGCGGGAGTGGATCGCACAGATACGCAGTATTTT. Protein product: CAISDLAGVDRTDTQYF.